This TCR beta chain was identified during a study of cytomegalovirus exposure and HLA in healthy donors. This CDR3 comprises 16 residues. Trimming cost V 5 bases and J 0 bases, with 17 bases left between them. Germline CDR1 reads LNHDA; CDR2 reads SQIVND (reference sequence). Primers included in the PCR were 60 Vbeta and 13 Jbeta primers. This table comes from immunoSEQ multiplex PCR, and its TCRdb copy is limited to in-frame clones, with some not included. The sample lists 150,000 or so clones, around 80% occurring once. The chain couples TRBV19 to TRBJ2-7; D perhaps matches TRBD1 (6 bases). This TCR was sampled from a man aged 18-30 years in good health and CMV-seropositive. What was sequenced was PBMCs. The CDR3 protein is CASSEYTGLNSYEQYF. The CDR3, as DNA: TGTGCCAGTAGTGAATATACAGGGCTTAACTCCTACGAGCAGTACTTC.